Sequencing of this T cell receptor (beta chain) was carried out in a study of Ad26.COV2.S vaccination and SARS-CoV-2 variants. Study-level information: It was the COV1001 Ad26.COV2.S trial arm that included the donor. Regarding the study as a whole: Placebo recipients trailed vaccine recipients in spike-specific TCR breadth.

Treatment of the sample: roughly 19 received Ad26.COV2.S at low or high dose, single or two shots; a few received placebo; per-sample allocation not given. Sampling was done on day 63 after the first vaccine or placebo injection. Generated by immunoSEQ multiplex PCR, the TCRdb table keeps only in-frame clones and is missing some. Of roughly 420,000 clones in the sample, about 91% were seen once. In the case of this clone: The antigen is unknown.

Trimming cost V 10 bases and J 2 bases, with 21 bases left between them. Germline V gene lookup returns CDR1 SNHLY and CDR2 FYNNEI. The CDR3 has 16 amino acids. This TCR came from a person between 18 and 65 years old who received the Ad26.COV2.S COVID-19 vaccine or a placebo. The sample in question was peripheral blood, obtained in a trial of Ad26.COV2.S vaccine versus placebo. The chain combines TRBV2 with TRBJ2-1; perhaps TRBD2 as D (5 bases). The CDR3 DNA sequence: TGTGCCACCGATTCCTTAAAACCGGGAACCTACAATGAGCAGTTCTTC. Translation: CATDSLKPGTYNEQFF.